The following is a T cell receptor (beta chain) sequence with its context. Its antigen is not yet known. No base-level quality is on record; no much larger clone is a single base apart. To identify antigen-specific CD4+ T cell clonotypes by their expansion, the ViraFEST assay first stimulated PBMC with viral peptide pools and then applied TCR sequencing. After less than 13 days of culture, CD4+ T cells were isolated with the EasySep CD4+ T cell isolation kit. The absence of prior SARS-CoV-2 infection in healthy vaccine recipients was confirmed by negative nucleocapsid antibodies before and after vaccination. Under 2.5 million PBMC per well were cultured with approximately 10 ug/ml peptides in IMDM containing 5% human AB serum, approximately 10 IU/ml IL-2 and gentamicin. On days 3 and 7, half of the culture medium was replaced with fresh IL-2-containing medium. Unless noted otherwise, every peptide stimulation condition was grown in triplicate wells. PBMC were separated from whole blood using Ficoll-Paque Plus gradient centrifugation and were then either cryopreserved at -140C or used fresh. The overlapping peptide pools covered the spike proteins of SARS-CoV-2 and of the common cold coronaviruses HCoV-NL63, HCoV-OC43 and HCoV-229E. The QIAamp micro DNA kit was used to extract genomic DNA from the cultured CD4+ T cells.

This entry belongs to a study of vaccination effects on CD4 cells after COVID-19 (dated by TCRdb to 2021 to 2024). Notes on the research overall: Two doses of either the BNT162b2 or the mRNA-1273 mRNA SARS-CoV-2 vaccine were administered to participants. In both COVID-19 convalescent patients and infection-naive vaccine recipients, the study compared SARS-CoV-2 spike-specific CD4+ TCR repertoires from before mRNA vaccination with those from after it. A total of around eleven COVID-19 convalescent patients and a handful of SARS-CoV-2-naive healthy vaccine recipients were included in the full study. Cultures from other donors in the study were sequenced with the Oncomine TCR Beta short-read assay on an Illumina iSeq 100.

The research as a whole found: Only a small number of convalescent patients were included, and no early post-infection timepoints were available, which limited the study. Both infection-induced and vaccine-induced clones contracted markedly at late post-vaccination timepoints, which is consistent with waning T cell responses. In healthy vaccine recipients, vaccine-induced clones were almost all SARS-CoV-2 mono-reactive, with only 1 of 255 cross-reactive with common cold coronaviruses.

The library was made by the immunoSEQ multiplex PCR assay. TCR beta CDR3 sequencing was performed on DNA from the cultured, isolated CD4+ T cells. The source study handled its data this way. Non-productive TCR sequences were discarded, and reads were trimmed to the CDR3 region, with only CDR3s of 7 or more amino acids retained. Antigen-specific clonotypes were identified using the MANAFEST web app by comparison of expansion in peptide wells against reference cultures. Positive clones required FDR<0.05 expansion versus reference and all other wells, odds ratio above 5, and frequency above 0.1% in two replicate wells. A clonotype was called cross-reactive if it was significantly expanded both in SARS-CoV-2 spike wells and in at least one common cold coronavirus spike condition. CDR3 similarity was assessed by Levenshtein distance with the stringdist R package, and unrooted trees were built with ape in R 3.6.1. What TCRdb holds here is the immuneACCESS table cut down to in-frame rearrangements. Part of the clones is not present; checked against another copy, under half of the missing clones reflect an unresolved V gene, and the others are unexplained. From that table come the V and J calls and clone size; the DNA was used to work out D and trimming. Counted in this sample were 50,000 to 60,000 clones; roughly 70% of them appeared once. The top ten constitute around 18% of the sample.

Taken from the germline V gene, the CDR1 and CDR2 loops are KGHSH and LQKENI. The junction shows trimming of 0 bases on V and 5 bases on J, and the gene matches do not reach 5 bases of it. The CDR3, cysteine through phenylalanine, is 15 amino acids long. This entry keeps only the CDR3 DNA: 45 bases, framed from base 1. The rearrangement joined TRBV18 to TRBJ2-5, with 8 middle bases fitting TRBD1. The material was CD4+ T cells from PBMCs cultured with SARS-CoV-2 spike peptides, obtained before COVID-19 vaccination. According to the study, the label for this sample's cell subset or site signals: SARS-CoV-2 spike overlapping peptide pool stimulation. This receptor was taken from a human donor who received a COVID-19 vaccine. Here the CDR3 is given as CASSPPDRDRETQYF. Here is the DNA: TGTGCCAGCTCACCACCGGATCGGGACAGGGAGACCCAGTACTTC. This CDR3, with the reference TRBV18 and TRBJ2-5 proteins standing in past its ends, gives the full variable domain NAGVMQNPRHLVRRRGQEARLRCSPMKGHSHVYWYRQLPEEGLKFMVYLQKENIIDESGMPKERFSAEFPKEGPSILRIQQVVRGDSAAYFCASSPPDRDRETQYFGPGTRLLVL.